Below are 18 T cell receptor beta chains sequenced from a single sample in a study of vaccination and CD4 T cells after COVID-19. Treatment denoted: roughly 10-day PBMC culture with coronavirus spike peptide pools or control peptides (ViraFEST assay). The Oncomine TCR Beta short-read assay generated sequence data from the DNA of cultured CD4+ T cells. TCRdb recomputed calls from the PCR reads with MiXCR, one row per CDR3 protein. The sample lists around 10,000 distinct CDR3 sequences, approximately 49% occurring once. Their target antigens are unknown. The material sequenced was CD4+ T cells from blood, cultured in vitro. All receptors derive from a human donor who had recovered from COVID-19.

The chain has TRBV12-3 or TRBV12-4 and TRBJ1-2; D is ambiguous. The CDR3 runs 11 residues. V was shortened by 4 bases and J by 5 bases, with 5 bases between the two germline ends. CDR3 nucleotides: TGTGCCAGCAGTTCAGCGTATGGCTACACCTTC. Protein sequence: CASSSAYGYTF.

A few counts support this clonotype. The gene calls are TRBV7-2 and TRBJ1-2; the D gene is possibly TRBD1 (5 bases). This CDR3 spans 16 amino acids. Per the germline V gene, CDR1 is SGHTA and CDR2 is FQGNSA. V lost 1 base and J lost 1, with 13 bases in between. The CDR3 DNA sequence: TGTGCCAGCAGCTTAGAGCGGGGGAGGGGTAACTATGGCTACACCTTC. It encodes CASSLERGRGNYGYTF.

The chain combines TRBV30 with TRBJ1-1; the D is unclear. Germline V gene lookup returns CDR1 GTSNPN and CDR2 SVGIG (reference sequence). V lost 6 bases and J lost 10, with 21 bases in between. This CDR3 is built from 13 residues. The CDR3 sequence is CACPGRVGLGAFF. CDR3 nucleotide sequence: TGTGCCTGCCCCGGACGAGTGGGCCTCGGAGCTTTCTTT.

This rearrangement joins TRBV6-1 to TRBJ1-1, with D possibly being TRBD1 (5 bases). CDR3 length: 14 residues. CDR1 and CDR2 (germline): MNHNS, SASEGT. V shed 6 bases and J shed 0 bases, with 11 bases lying between them. CDR3 coding DNA: TGTGCCAGCAGGCGGGACCCCATGAACACTGAAGCTTTCTTT. Amino acids: CASRRDPMNTEAFF.

This chain links TRBV15 with TRBJ1-1, with D tentatively TRBD1 (5 bases). V lost 9 bases to trimming and J lost 1 base, with 12 bases between them. CDR1 LNHNV and CDR2 YYDKDF come from the germline V gene (reference sequence). The CDR3 spans 13 residues. The CDR3 sequence is CATTGQPNTEAFF. CDR3 bases: TGTGCCACTACCGGACAACCGAACACTGAAGCTTTCTTT.

This clonotype was counted between two and nine times. The genes are TRBV2 and TRBJ1-1, with 11 bases fitting TRBD1. V lost 4 bases and J lost 6; bases outside the gene matches: 4. Germline V CDR1 and CDR2: SNHLY, FYNNEI. CDR3 length: 14 amino acids. CDR3 amino acids: CASSVWTGGAEAFF. The CDR3 region has the DNA TGTGCCAGCAGTGTATGGACAGGGGGCGCTGAAGCTTTCTTT.

The chain combines TRBV5-6 with TRBJ2-7; weak D call: TRBD2 (5 bases). V shed 5 bases and J shed 5 bases, with 20 bases lying between them. Germline CDR1 is SGHDT and CDR2 is YYEEEE. This CDR3 is built from 15 residues. DNA for the CDR3: TGTGCCAGCAGTTCCCCGGGGATAGGCGCGGACGAGCAGTACTTC. Residues: CASSSPGIGADEQYF.

The DNA for the CDR3 is TGTGCCACCAGCAGAGAGGTGTTAGGGGGCCGGTTTCAGCCCCAGCATTTT. It is translated as CATSREVLGGRFQPQHF. The chain uses TRBV15 and TRBJ1-5, with 7 positions matching TRBD1. This CDR3 region has 17 residues. Germline CDR1 is LNHNV and CDR2 is YYDKDF (reference sequence). Losses at the gene ends were 0 bases for V and 6 bases for J; bases not matched to a gene: 11.

J is TRBJ2-2 and V is TRBV19; the match to TRBD2 covers 7 bases. The CDR3 extends over 13 amino acids. Germline V gene sequence: CDR1 LNHDA, CDR2 SQIVND (reference sequence). The ends lost 7 bases at V and 7 bases at J; junction bases unmatched: 6. The CDR3, as DNA: TGTGCCAGTATCCGCCGGGGGGACGGGGAGCTGTTTTTT. Its protein is CASIRRGDGELFF.

V is TRBV14 and J is TRBJ1-1; 7 nucleotides align to TRBD1. The CDR3 consists of 15 residues. The J segment lost 1 base and the V segment lost 4 bases, leaving 6 bases of the junction unmatched. Germline V lookup: CDR1 SGHDN, CDR2 FVKESK. CDR3 sequence reads: CASSPTGKGNTEAFF. The CDR3 DNA follows: TGTGCCAGCAGCCCGACAGGGAAGGGGAACACTGAAGCTTTCTTT.

This clonotype showed up just a few times. The chain combines TRBV11-2 with TRBJ1-1; maybe TRBD1 (5 bases). V lost 5 bases to trimming and J lost 3 bases, with 37 bases between them. In germline, CDR1 is SGHAT, CDR2 FQNNGV. The CDR3 sequence is 22 residues long. The CDR3 sequence: CASSLIPILPGGSRTRDTEAFF. For the CDR3, the DNA is TGTGCCAGCAGCCTTATTCCTATCTTACCCGGGGGTTCCCGCACCAGGGACACTGAAGCTTTCTTT.

The rearrangement joins TRBV29-1 to TRBJ1-1; D gene uncertain. Trimming removed 7 bases from V and 0 bases from J, with 18 bases in between. The CDR3 has 15 residues. Per germline, CDR1 SQVTM and CDR2 ANQGSEA. CDR3 DNA sequence: TGCAGCGCGCTGGCGCTCCAACATATGAACACTGAAGCTTTCTTT. The encoded protein is CSALALQHMNTEAFF. Full variable domain (rest looked up from reference TRBV29-1 and TRBJ1-1): SAVISQKPSRDICQRGTSLTIQCQVDSQVTMMFWYRQQPGQSLTLIATANQGSEATYESGFVIDKFPISRPNLTFSTLTVSNMSPEDSSIYLCSALALQHMNTEAFFGQGTRLTVV.

The chain combines TRBV7-2 with TRBJ2-5; D unclear. The ends were cut back, 1 base at V and 2 bases at J, with 17 bases in the middle. Germline loops: CDR1 SGHTA, CDR2 FQGNSA. CDR3 length equals 17 residues. The CDR3 is CASSLVGGPVRQETQYF. The CDR3 DNA is TGTGCCAGCAGCTTAGTGGGTGGGCCGGTTCGGCAAGAGACCCAGTACTTC.

This clonotype was seen just once. The rearrangement links TRBV25-1 to TRBJ1-1; perhaps TRBD1 as D (5 bases). The V end lost 4 bases, the J end lost 9 bases, and 9 bases lay between the germline ends. The CDR3 totals 11 residues. The germline V gene has CDR1 MGHDK and CDR2 SYGVNS. CDR3 region: CASSAQDKAFF. The CDR3 coding sequence is TGTGCCAGCAGTGCACAGGACAAAGCTTTCTTT.

The chain employs TRBV6-1 and TRBJ1-3; D possibly corresponds to TRBD1 (6 bases). Trimming pared 7 bases from V and 3 bases from J, leaving 16 bases between. From germline, CDR1 is MNHNS and CDR2 SASEGT. The CDR3 is 15 amino acids. In nucleotides, the CDR3 is TGTGCCAGCACCCCGCGACCAGGGGTTGGAAACACCATATATTTT. Translated, it gives CASTPRPGVGNTIYF.

This chain links TRBV19 with TRBJ2-1, with no clear D. From germline, CDR1 is LNHDA and CDR2 SQIVND (reference sequence). The CDR3 runs to 11 residues. Trimming removed 5 bases from V and 9 bases from J, with 8 bases in between. CDR3 protein: CASSLLTEQFF. The CDR3 coding sequence is TGTGCCAGTAGTCTGCTTACTGAGCAGTTCTTC.

The sample holds a few counts of this clonotype. The chain employs TRBV2 and TRBJ1-1, with 10 bases that match TRBD1. Trimming removed 4 bases from V and 2 bases from J; junction bases left unmatched: 10. The CDR3 totals 17 residues. CDR1 and CDR2 (germline): SNHLY, FYNNEI. The DNA of the CDR3 is TGTGCCAGCAGTGTGGGACAGGGGAGGGCCCTAAACACTGAAGCTTTCTTT. As protein: CASSVGQGRALNTEAFF.

In this sample, this clonotype turned up a few times. The rearrangement joins TRBV10-3 to TRBJ2-7; TRBD2 matches 10 bases. Per the germline V gene, CDR1 is ENHRY and CDR2 is SYGVKD. V lost 5 bases and J lost 0; bases outside the gene matches: 4. This CDR3 has 15 residues. CDR3 DNA sequence: TGTGCCATCAGTCTAGCGGGGGTTTCCTCCTACGAGCAGTACTTC. Translation gives CAISLAGVSSYEQYF.